This T cell receptor (beta chain) comes out of a study of Graves' ophthalmopathy and Graves' hyperthyroidism (dated by TCRdb to 2017 to 2018). Regarding the complete study: Hyperthyroidism was defined as stable when no progression to ophthalmopathy occurred within 18 months of follow-up. The study used TCR beta repertoire signatures to distinguish Graves' ophthalmopathy from Graves' hyperthyroidism and to predict progression to ophthalmopathy. In total, 135 blood samples were TCR-sequenced: 43 ophthalmopathy, under 80 hyperthyroidism and some 17 hyperthyroidism-to-ophthalmopathy patients. A discovery set of about 99 patients (43 ophthalmopathy, 57 stable hyperthyroidism) was enrolled to explore V-J signatures distinguishing ophthalmopathy from hyperthyroidism. An independent validation cohort was composed of fewer than 20 hyperthyroidism patients and 17 patients who later progressed from hyperthyroidism to ophthalmopathy. In five or six hyperthyroidism patients, the T-cell repertoires found in thyroid tissue were compared with those found in blood. Following sampling, methimazole starting at 30 mg daily was administered to hyperthyroidism patients, and high-dose intravenous methylprednisolone was administered to ophthalmopathy patients.

For repertoire sequencing, the TCR beta CDR3 regions were amplified from RNA transcripts. HTBI primers and the Qiagen OneStep RT-PCR kit were used in a first-round RT-PCR, which was followed by a second-round multiplex PCR, size selection and purification. Sequencing of the libraries was carried out on an Illumina HiSeq2000 in paired-end mode with 100 bp reads. As for the original processing: Reads were processed with SOAPnuke, discarding reads with adapters, uncalled bases, mean Phred below 15, or no exact constant-primer or identifier match. COPE v1.2.5 was used to merge the high-quality paired reads. Each unique nucleotide sequence was defined as a clonotype, and clonotypes were aligned to IMGT TRB V, D and J references with MiTCR v1.1. The analysis was limited to V-J combinations with a frequency above 0.0001, which together covered roughly 99% of the repertoires. A TCR clonal expansion and chaos score per V-J combination was defined as the ratio of F50 clonal expansion to chaos observed in the TCRdist matrix. Welch's t-statistics and random forest were used to reduce the features to 13 V-J combinations, which were then used as input to a naive Bayes classifier. The Morisita-Horn index was used to measure how similar the thyroid and blood repertoires were. Using fastp at Q25 and MiXCR, TCRdb reprocessed the public reads and kept productive beta chains. For every CDR3 protein sequence, its rows merge into one entry that carries the most common genes and DNA. The V and J calls and clone size come from TCRdb's table, not from the authors' own analysis. The sample data list about 1.1 million distinct CDR3 sequences, and approximately 35% of these were observed just once. The leading ten clones occupy over 8.5% of the sample.

V trim: 1 base; J trim: 3 bases; unmatched bases: 8. The CDR3 measures 15 amino acids from cysteine to phenylalanine. Just the 45-base CDR3 DNA is kept, in frame starting at base 1. CDR1 is given as SQVTM and CDR2 as ANQGSEA, both from the germline V gene. Hyperthyroidism patients were newly diagnosed, were aged 18 to 65 years, and had a disease duration under 2 months. Patients with other autoimmune diseases, uncontrolled infections, pregnancy or lactation were excluded from the study. Diagnosis was based on clinical symptoms, serum thyroxine, TRAb, thyroid ultrasound and orbital computed tomography. Total RNA was extracted using Trizol reagent, and RNA quality was checked on an Agilent 2100 Bioanalyzer. This clonotype was counted ten times or more. This clone's antigen is unknown. No clone much larger than this one lies a single base away; base qualities are absent. The investigation overall reported the following: In cross-validation, the 13-signature model distinguished ophthalmopathy from stable hyperthyroidism with approximately 88% sensitivity and around 81% specificity, and in the test set the corresponding values were 80% and 75%. In validation, the model predicted ophthalmopathy progression with about 71% sensitivity and approximately 72% specificity; 12 predicted patients were CT-confirmed with GO in a median of about 6.2 months. No statistical method was used to set the sample size in advance, and the investigators knew which group each participant was assigned to. Most expanded thyroid clonotypes with a frequency above 0.001 also appeared in blood, which suggests that blood repertoires may reflect the immune response in the thyroid.

The receptor was derived from an adult man with Graves' hyperthyroidism. Source material: peripheral blood or thyroid tissue (not recorded which). The rearrangement combines TRBV29-1 with TRBJ1-1; the junction holds 7 bases that match TRBD1. The bases read TGCAGCGTTGAAGCGAGGGGGCGCGTAGACACTGAAGCTTTCTTT. This yields the protein CSVEARGRVDTEAFF.